Presented here are 31 T cell receptor beta chains from one specimen sequenced in a study of T cell responses to AZD1222 COVID-19 vaccine. Profiled with immunoSEQ multiplex PCR; TCRdb holds only in-frame clones, not every one. This table holds about 92,000 clones, around 84% found once. Here the sequenced sample was peripheral blood, taken on day 0 of AZD1222 vaccination. These receptor sequences come from an adult in good health.

The CDR3 nucleotides read TGTGCCAGCAGCGTAGTACCGGGACAGGTTGGCGGGGAGCTGTTTTTT. It codes for CASSVVPGQVGGELFF. The rearrangement links TRBV9 to TRBJ2-2; 8 bases are a match to TRBD1. The CDR3 has 16 residues. CDR1 is SGDLS, CDR2 YYNGEE, per germline. V lost 0 bases, J lost 7 bases, and 8 bases stayed unmatched.

The V gene is TRBV6-5, the J gene TRBJ1-1, with 9 bases aligning to TRBD1. Germline V gene data show CDR1 as MNHEY and CDR2 as SVGAGI. This CDR3 region has 13 residues. With V trimmed by 6 bases and J by 10 bases, 9 bases remained unmatched. The CDR3 is CASSGLGQGLAFF. CDR3 nucleotide sequence: TGTGCCAGCAGCGGGTTGGGACAGGGCTTAGCTTTCTTT.

The chain recombines TRBV27 with TRBJ2-1; D possibly uses TRBD1 or TRBD2 (5 bases each). There are 14 residues in the CDR3. Per the germline V gene, CDR1 is MNHEY and CDR2 is SMNVEV (reference sequence). V was shortened by 2 bases and J by 4 bases, with 9 bases between the two germline ends. CDR3 DNA: TGTGCCAGCAGTTTAGGGGGACCTTACAATGAGCAGTTCTTC. As protein: CASSLGGPYNEQFF.

This clone was observed a handful of times. The chain is built from TRBV7-9 and TRBJ2-5, with D perhaps TRBD2 (5 bases). V lost 3 bases and J lost 2, with 10 bases in between. Germline assignment: CDR1 SEHNR and CDR2 FQNEAQ (reference sequence). This CDR3 spans 14 amino acids. CDR3 in DNA: TGTGCCAGCAGCTTTGCGGGCTTTCAAGAGACCCAGTACTTC. It is translated as CASSFAGFQETQYF.

This chain uses TRBV5-1 with TRBJ1-6; TRBD1 might be the D (5 bases). The CDR3 runs to 16 residues. V was clipped by 4 bases and J by 6 bases, with 17 bases between them. CDR1 and CDR2 from the germline V gene are SGHRS and YFSETQ. In nucleotides, the CDR3 is TGCGCCAGCAGCGCGGGGGACCCCACCCTTAATTCACCCCTCCACTTT. Encoded protein: CASSAGDPTLNSPLHF.

This clone was seen only once. The chain recombines TRBV5-1 with TRBJ1-1; a weak D match, TRBD1 (5 bases). Germline V gene lookup returns CDR1 SGHRS and CDR2 YFSETQ. The CDR3 is 13 residues long. V dropped 0 bases and J dropped 6 bases, with 9 bases sitting between them. DNA for the CDR3: TGCGCCAGCAGCTTGGCTCGGGGGTCTGAAGCTTTCTTT. Translated, it gives CASSLARGSEAFF.

CDR3 coding DNA: TGTGCCAGCAGCCCGGGACTCCACCAAGAGACCCAGTACTTC. Protein product: CASSPGLHQETQYF. The V gene is TRBV5-4, the J gene TRBJ2-5; TRBD2 is a possible D gene (6 bases). Trimming removed 4 bases at V and 0 bases at J, with 10 bases between. Germline CDR1 SGHNT, CDR2 YYREEE (reference sequence). This CDR3 comprises 14 residues.

This sequence joins TRBV3-1 (or the pseudogene TRBV3-2) and TRBJ1-4; D is unresolved. The CDR3 covers 16 residues. V was clipped by 0 bases and J by 7 bases, with 15 bases between them. Germline CDR1 LGHDT, CDR2 YNNKEL (reference sequence). The CDR3 bases are TGTGCCAGCAGCCAAGACTCCCTATCAAACGGTGAAAAACTGTTTTTT. Its protein is CASSQDSLSNGEKLFF.

The chain links TRBV6-6 to TRBJ2-5; 10 positions match TRBD2. This CDR3 contains 17 residues. Unmatched junction bases numbered 14, after V lost 5 bases and J lost 5 bases. Germline V gene sequence: CDR1 MNHNY, CDR2 SVGAGI (reference sequence). In DNA form, the CDR3 reads TGTGCCAGCAGTCCCACCACTGCCTCAGCGGGGGGGGAGACCCAGTACTTC. Translated, it gives CASSPTTASAGGETQYF.

The rearrangement links TRBV19 to TRBJ1-5; D is perhaps TRBD1 (5 bases). This CDR3 comprises 14 residues. The germline V and J ends were trimmed by 3 bases and 7 bases, with 13 bases remaining between them. Per germline, CDR1 LNHDA and CDR2 SQIVND (reference sequence). CDR3 nucleotide sequence: TGTGCCAGTAGTATGGGAGGGGACGGGCAGCCCCAGCATTTT. Its translation is CASSMGGDGQPQHF.

The chain is built from TRBV4-1 and TRBJ2-7; D is undetermined. V lost 1 base to trimming and J lost 5 bases, with 18 bases between them. Germline lookup yields CDR1 MGHRA and CDR2 YSYEKL. This CDR3 region has 16 residues. The CDR3 sequence: CASSQGWAGISHEQYF. The DNA for the CDR3 is TGCGCCAGCAGCCAAGGTTGGGCAGGAATTTCCCACGAGCAGTACTTC.

The chain recombines TRBV6-1 with TRBJ2-7; 7 bases agree with TRBD1. The CDR3 spans 16 residues. V trimming: 0 bases; J trimming: 0 bases; junction bases outside the gene matches: 5. Germline V gene sequence: CDR1 MNHNS, CDR2 SASEGT. CDR3 residues: CASSEALQGLSYEQYF. The DNA for the CDR3 is TGTGCCAGCAGTGAAGCGCTACAGGGGCTCTCCTACGAGCAGTACTTC.

The chain joins TRBV6-6 to TRBJ1-2; D not certain. V lost 5 bases and J lost 5, with 15 bases in between. The CDR3 is 14 residues long. Germline assignment: CDR1 MNHNY and CDR2 SVGAGI (reference sequence). The CDR3 here is CASSGGWRGYGYTF. The CDR3 nucleotides are TGTGCCAGCAGTGGAGGGTGGAGAGGGTATGGCTACACCTTC.

The chain links TRBV30 to TRBJ2-7; 9 bases are a match to TRBD2. The V gene's germline CDR1 is GTSNPN and CDR2 SVGIG (reference sequence). V lost 0 bases, J lost 2 bases, and 23 bases stayed unmatched. The CDR3 spans 21 residues. CDR3 sequence reads: CAWSVLLGKVAGAVRPYEQYF. CDR3 coding DNA: TGTGCCTGGAGTGTATTGTTGGGGAAGGTAGCGGGGGCCGTGCGCCCCTACGAGCAGTACTTC.

This clone was recorded a few times. The chain is built from TRBV29-1 and TRBJ1-2; D is unclear. The V gene's germline CDR1 is SQVTM and CDR2 ANQGSEA. With 5 bases removed from V and 6 bases from J, the gap between germline ends came to 10 bases. The CDR3 spans 11 residues. CDR3 in DNA: TGCAGCGTTTGGGTTTTCGATGGCTACACCTTC. Translation: CSVWVFDGYTF.

J is TRBJ2-7 and V is TRBV5-6; 13 bases align to TRBD2. CDR1 and CDR2 from the germline V gene are SGHDT and YYEEEE. This CDR3 is 18 amino acids long. J was trimmed by 0 bases and V by 8 bases; bases with no gene match: 14. This chain's CDR3 is CASNPRLAGGTSSYEQYF. The CDR3 bases are TGTGCCAGTAACCCTCGACTAGCGGGGGGCACGAGCTCCTACGAGCAGTACTTC.

The chain has TRBV2 and TRBJ1-5; 7 nucleotides agree with TRBD1. CDR1 SNHLY and CDR2 FYNNEI come from the germline V gene. The ends lost 1 base at V and 0 bases at J; junction bases unmatched: 0. CDR3 length equals 15 residues. Written as DNA, the CDR3 is TGTGCCAGCAGTGAAGGACAGGGTAGCAATCAGCCCCAGCATTTT. This gives the protein CASSEGQGSNQPQHF.

V is TRBV18 and J is TRBJ2-1; TRBD1 matches 9 bases. V lost 0 bases and J lost 7; bases outside the gene matches: 7. Germline assignment: CDR1 KGHSH and CDR2 LQKENI. This CDR3 contains 16 residues. The CDR3 nucleotides are TGTGCCAGCTCACCACCATCGGGACAGGGAAGGAATGAGCAGTTCTTC. It translates to CASSPPSGQGRNEQFF. Looking up the rest from reference TRBV18 and TRBJ2-1 gives the full variable domain: NAGVMQNPRHLVRRRGQEARLRCSPMKGHSHVYWYRQLPEEGLKFMVYLQKENIIDESGMPKERFSAEFPKEGPSILRIQQVVRGDSAAYFCASSPPSGQGRNEQFFGPGTRLTVL.

The gene calls are TRBV19 and TRBJ1-4; D may be TRBD1 (5 bases). Germline-derived CDR1 and CDR2 are LNHDA and SQIVND (reference sequence). The ends were cut back, 4 bases at V and 8 bases at J, with 17 bases in the middle. The CDR3 consists of 15 residues. CDR3 sequence: CASSKQAVAGEKLFF. In DNA form, the CDR3 reads TGTGCCAGTAGTAAACAGGCCGTTGCGGGCGAAAAACTGTTTTTT.

The chain combines TRBV5-5 with TRBJ1-3; no firm D call. Germline assignment: CDR1 SGHKS and CDR2 YYEKEE (reference sequence). This CDR3 has 14 amino acids. The V and J ends lost 1 base and 1 base respectively, with 6 bases between them. CDR3 DNA: TGTGCCAGCAGCTTGCCTGATTCTGGAAACACCATATATTTT. Translation gives CASSLPDSGNTIYF.

The chain links TRBV5-1 to TRBJ1-4; D ambiguous. This CDR3 contains 16 residues. Germline V gene data show CDR1 as SGHRS and CDR2 as YFSETQ. V lost 2 bases, J lost 0 bases, and 11 bases lay in between. CDR3 residues: CASSLYNRATNEKLFF. The CDR3 DNA is TGCGCCAGCAGCTTATACAATCGAGCAACTAATGAAAAACTGTTTTTT.

V and J are TRBV19 and TRBJ1-5; D unresolved. The CDR3 is made up of 12 amino acids. The V gene lost 5 bases and the J gene lost 4 bases, with 6 bases spanning the gap. Germline CDR1 reads LNHDA; CDR2 reads SQIVND (reference sequence). CDR3 sequence (DNA): TGTGCCAGTAGTTTGCTGAATCAGCCCCAGCATTTT. This translates into CASSLLNQPQHF.

The rearrangement uses TRBV6-4 and TRBJ1-2; no reliable D call. V lost 0 bases to trimming and J lost 2 bases, with 4 bases between them. The CDR3 sequence is 13 residues long. Per germline, CDR1 MRHNA and CDR2 SNTAGT. This chain's CDR3 is CASSDSTNYGYTF. The CDR3 DNA follows: TGTGCCAGCAGTGACTCGACAAACTATGGCTACACCTTC.

The gene calls are TRBV3-1 (or the pseudogene TRBV3-2) and TRBJ2-7; 11 nucleotides align to TRBD2. Germline V lookup: CDR1 LGHDT, CDR2 YNNKEL (reference sequence). This CDR3 comprises 15 residues. The junction had 8 bases not matched to a gene; V was cut back by 4 bases and J by 6 bases. The CDR3 nucleotides read TGTGCCAGCAGCCTGTCACTAGCGGGAGAAGGCGAGCAGTACTTC. Translated, it gives CASSLSLAGEGEQYF.

V is TRBV28 and J is TRBJ2-7, with D unclear. The germline V gene has CDR1 MDHEN and CDR2 SYDVKM. V was shortened by 10 bases and J by 2 bases, with 15 bases between the two germline ends. The CDR3 consists of 13 residues. CDR3 sequence: CATGQPLTYEQYF. The CDR3 region has the DNA TGTGCCACCGGGCAGCCTTTAACCTACGAGCAGTACTTC.

J is TRBJ1-6 and V is TRBV25-1; D may be TRBD1 (5 bases). In germline, CDR1 is MGHDK, CDR2 SYGVNS. This CDR3 spans 16 amino acids. Trimming removed 5 bases at V and 2 bases at J, with 13 bases between. The CDR3 protein is CASSSGRIPYNSPLHF. The CDR3 DNA follows: TGTGCCAGCAGTTCAGGGCGGATTCCCTATAATTCACCCCTCCACTTT.

This chain connects TRBV6-6 to TRBJ2-3; 7 positions agree with TRBD1. V lost 2 bases and J lost 10; bases outside the gene matches: 3. CDR3 length: 12 amino acids. Per the germline V gene, CDR1 is MNHNY and CDR2 is SVGAGI (reference sequence). As DNA, the CDR3 is TGTGCCAGCAGTTACGGGCAGGGGGCGCAGTATTTT. It yields the protein CASSYGQGAQYF.

This CDR3 is CASSQGRTGRYTEAFF. The DNA for the CDR3 is TGTGCCAGCAGCCAAGGACGGACAGGGAGGTACACTGAAGCTTTCTTT. The rearrangement uses TRBV3-1 (or the pseudogene TRBV3-2) and TRBJ1-1, with 8 bases matching TRBD1. The CDR3 has 16 amino acids. The J segment lost 3 bases and the V segment lost 1 base, leaving 7 bases of the junction unmatched. Germline V gives CDR1 LGHDT, CDR2 YNNKEL (reference sequence).

Only a few counts were recorded for this clone. The CDR3 nucleotides read TGTGCCAGCAGCCGTCAAGGACTCGTCTCCTACGAGCAGTACTTC. It codes for CASSRQGLVSYEQYF. The chain carries TRBV7-9 and TRBJ2-7; the D gene is possibly TRBD2 (5 bases). The CDR3 totals 15 residues. Trimming cost V 5 bases and J 0 bases, with 14 bases left between them. CDR1 is SEHNR and CDR2 is FQNEAQ in the germline V gene (reference sequence).

The chain recombines TRBV13 with TRBJ1-2; no definite D call. The CDR3 has 12 residues. V lost 1 base, J lost 7 bases, and 7 bases lay in between. Looked up from germline, CDR1 is PRHDT and CDR2 is FYEKMQ (reference sequence). CDR3 sequence reads: CASSLERAGYTF. The CDR3 nucleotides read TGTGCCAGCAGCTTAGAAAGGGCTGGCTACACCTTC.

The gene calls are TRBV2 and TRBJ1-1; no definite D call. The germline V gene has CDR1 SNHLY and CDR2 FYNNEI. The CDR3 covers 15 residues. V was shortened by 5 bases and J by 4 bases, with 17 bases between the two germline ends. The CDR3 coding sequence is TGTGCCAGCAGTCCCCTATACTCAGGAGGCACTGAAGCTTTCTTT. Translation gives CASSPLYSGGTEAFF.